Shown below are 7 T cell receptor beta chains from a single sample sequenced in a study of T cell responses to AZD1222 COVID-19 vaccine. TCRdb keeps only in-frame clones here, not all; method: immunoSEQ multiplex PCR. This repertoire shows 100,000 or so clones, roughly 80% found once; its top ten account for more than 4.5%. The input for sequencing was peripheral blood, taken on day 0 of AZD1222 vaccination. The receptor set was obtained from an adult in good health.

The chain employs TRBV7-9 and TRBJ1-2; 7 nucleotides line up with TRBD1. The J segment lost 0 bases and the V segment lost 2 bases, leaving 9 bases of the junction unmatched. In germline, CDR1 is SEHNR, CDR2 FQNEAQ (reference sequence). This CDR3 contains 17 residues. The CDR3 is CASSLPPQGVANYGYTF. As DNA, the CDR3 is TGTGCCAGCAGCTTACCACCCCAGGGGGTAGCTAACTATGGCTACACCTTC.

V is TRBV30 and J is TRBJ1-4; D unclear. The germline V and J ends were trimmed by 1 base and 0 bases, with 9 bases remaining between them. CDR1 is GTSNPN and CDR2 is SVGIG in the germline V gene (reference sequence). CDR3 size: 15 residues. The CDR3 reads CAWSGRGATNEKLFF. The CDR3, as DNA: TGTGCCTGGAGTGGACGCGGAGCAACTAATGAAAAACTGTTTTTT.

The CDR3 is CASSQIAGGLTDTQYF. In DNA form, the CDR3 reads TGCGCCAGCAGCCAAATAGCGGGGGGGCTGACAGATACGCAGTATTTT. The chain is built from TRBV4-1 and TRBJ2-3, with 11 positions matching TRBD2. The CDR3 runs 16 residues. V was pared by 2 bases and J by 3 bases, with 4 bases of the junction left unmatched. Germline V gene sequence: CDR1 MGHRA, CDR2 YSYEKL.

The rearrangement uses TRBV11-2 and TRBJ2-7; D is unclear. The CDR3 consists of 18 residues. V lost 5 bases, J lost 0 bases, and 23 bases lay in between. The germline V gene has CDR1 SGHAT and CDR2 FQNNGV. The CDR3 region is CASSPISRARMDSYEQYF. CDR3 sequence (DNA): TGTGCCAGCAGCCCAATATCCCGGGCCAGGATGGACTCCTACGAGCAGTACTTC.

This clone was observed a single time. This chain uses TRBV2 with TRBJ2-1, with a tentative D call TRBD2 (5 bases). The CDR3 runs to 14 residues. CDR1 SNHLY and CDR2 FYNNEI come from the germline V gene. The germline V and J ends were trimmed by 7 bases and 0 bases, with 10 bases remaining between them. The CDR3 DNA reads TGTGCCAGCAATCAGCGGCCCTCCTACAATGAGCAGTTCTTC. Translated, it gives CASNQRPSYNEQFF. The variable domain in full, with the rest retrieved from reference TRBV2 and TRBJ2-1, is EPEVTQTPSHQVTQMGQEVILRCVPISNHLYFYWYRQILGQKVEFLVSFYNNEISEKSEIFDDQFSVERPDGSNFTLKIRSTKLEDSAMYFCASNQRPSYNEQFFGPGTRLTVL.

This chain connects TRBV9 to TRBJ2-1; D unresolved. CDR1 is SGDLS and CDR2 is YYNGEE in the germline V gene. Trimming took 4 bases from V and 2 from J, leaving 7 bases between them. The CDR3 length is 13 residues. Here the CDR3 reads CASSRSAYNEQFF. CDR3 bases: TGTGCCAGCAGCCGCTCAGCCTACAATGAGCAGTTCTTC.

The chain combines TRBV19 with TRBJ2-5, with D possibly being TRBD2 (6 bases). Germline CDR1 LNHDA, CDR2 SQIVND (reference sequence). The V end lost 4 bases, the J end lost 1 base, and 7 bases lay between the germline ends. The length of the CDR3 is 13 residues. This CDR3 is CASSRDFQETQYF. The CDR3 DNA reads as TGTGCCAGTAGTAGGGACTTCCAAGAGACCCAGTACTTC.